This TCR beta chain was sequenced during a study of blood T cell repertoires in COVID-19. This clone was picked up one time. Germline V gene data show CDR1 as SGHTA and CDR2 as FQGNSA. The CDR3 is 14 residues long. The V and J ends lost 5 bases and 7 bases, in that order; junction bases with no gene match: 3. The repertoire was sequenced with immunoSEQ multiplex PCR; TCRdb's copy has only in-frame clones and lacks some. Of approximately 60,000 clones in the sample, about 93% are singletons; the top ten hold approximately 2.9%. The V gene is TRBV7-2, the J gene TRBJ1-6, with TRBD1 matching 9 bases. The source material was peripheral blood. The TCR was taken from a man aged 65 to 85 with active COVID-19. The DNA of the CDR3 is TGTGCCAGCAGCGCCGGACAGGGGAATTCACCCCTCCACTTT. Amino acid sequence: CASSAGQGNSPLHF.